This T cell receptor beta chain was recovered during a study of cytomegalovirus exposure and HLA in healthy donors. For the study at large: In a later analysis, the roughly 120 validation repertoires were reported to have used the same platform as the approximately 700 first-cohort repertoires.

A note on this clone: Its cognate antigen is unknown.

The CDR3 contains 14 residues. Germline CDR1 is MNHEY and CDR2 is SMNVEV (reference sequence). Trimming removed 6 bases at V and 4 bases at J, with 16 bases between. Points from the study as a whole: For most TCR sequences rarity was the rule, although some public TCRs occurred in many donors. Researchers catalogued approximately 170 TCR beta chains as cytomegalovirus-associated.

Repertoires were generated with immunoSEQ multiplex PCR, while TCRdb's copy carries only in-frame clones and drops some. The sample carries 200,000 to 250,000 clones, roughly 88% recorded once. The sample taken for sequencing was PBMCs. The chain employs TRBV27 and TRBJ2-7; TRBD1 is a possible D gene (6 bases). This clonotype was obtained from a woman aged 18-29 years in good health and CMV-seronegative. The CDR3 nucleotides are TGTGCCAGCAGCCCTACAGGGCTGAGGTACGAGCAGTACTTC. Protein sequence: CASSPTGLRYEQYF.